The source of this TCR beta chain is a study of shared clonotypes between healthy human individuals. At deep level, the assay was performed. Only in-frame clones appear in the TCRdb table, and some are missing; sequencing was by immunoSEQ multiplex PCR. The sample gives 1 million to 1.3 million clones, about 80% of which show up once; 0.5% to 0.65% is in the top ten. Germline loops: CDR1 KGHSH, CDR2 LQKENI. The CDR3 is made up of 15 amino acids. V trimming: 5 bases; J trimming: 2 bases; junction bases outside the gene matches: 6. Overall study results and limits: Among donors, clonotype sharing was expected to be affected by sequencing depth.

To note about this clone: Its antigen remains unidentified.

Sequenced: memory CD4+ T cells from PBMCs. Subset indicated: CD45RA-negative fraction. The receptor's source is a man between 18 and 29 years old in good health. Some clones in this sample may be carry-over from other donors' samples. V usage is TRBV18 and J usage is TRBJ2-3; 8 positions match TRBD1. CDR3 in DNA: TGTGCCAGCTCATCTCAGACAGGGGTCACAGATACGCAGTATTTT. It translates to CASSSQTGVTDTQYF.